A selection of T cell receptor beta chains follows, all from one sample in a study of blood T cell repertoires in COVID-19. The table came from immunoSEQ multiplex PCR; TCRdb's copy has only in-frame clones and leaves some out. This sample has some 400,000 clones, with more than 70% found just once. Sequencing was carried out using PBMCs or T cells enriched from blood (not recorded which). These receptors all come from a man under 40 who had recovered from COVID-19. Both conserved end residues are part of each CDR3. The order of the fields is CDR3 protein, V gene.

CASSYSGQGNEKLFF | TRBV6-5
CASSSRQRTDTQYF | TRBV19
CASSRTYTQAFF | TRBV13
CASRLAYANTGELFF | TRBV6-5
CASSIQGADEKLFF | TRBV19
CASSSQTGTTEAFF | TRBV11-2
CAISESNRGLNEKLFF | TRBV10-3
CASSLVPGQNEQYF | TRBV7-2
CASSPGMGQRTYEQYF | TRBV4-3
CASSQFWTVQQTQYF | TRBV14
CASSPGGAGETQYF | TRBV18
CATSRGTGIFNQPQHF | TRBV15